The clone carrying this TCR beta chain was picked up many times. Its antigen is unknown. V was clipped by 5 bases and J by 1 base; unmatched bases: 13. CDR3 length equals 18 residues. CDR1 SGHAT and CDR2 FQNNGV come from the germline V gene. The data originate from a study of T-cell memory formation after mild COVID-19. Study-wide points: Contracting CD4+ clones were located mainly in CM and EM, and CD8+ clones in EMRA.

cDNA libraries for TCR alpha and TCR beta, carrying sample barcodes and UMIs, came from 5'RACE with constant-segment primers. TCRdb used MiXCR to reprocess the 5' RACE reads, holding one entry per CDR3 protein. The repertoire holds approximately 150,000 distinct CDR3 sequences, 10% to 15% seen once, with approximately 3.6% in the top ten. Material for sequencing was PBMCs or a T cell subset sorted from them (not recorded which). This receptor was taken from a young man who had mild COVID-19 (a few samples of this study predate the infection). Cell type and time point are not known. J is TRBJ2-3 and V is TRBV11-2; 9 positions agree with TRBD2. CDR3 loop: CASSQTVVSGGRTDTQYF. The CDR3 DNA follows: TGTGCCAGCAGCCAGACCGTCGTTAGCGGGGGTCGCACAGATACGCAGTATTTT. The full variable domain, completed using reference TRBV11-2 and TRBJ2-3, is EAGVAQSPRYKIIEKRQSVAFWCNPISGHATLYWYQQILGQGPKLLIQFQNNGVVDDSQLPKDRFSAERLKGVDSTLKIQPAKLEDSAVYLCASSQTVVSGGRTDTQYFGPGTRLTVL.